The text below deals with one T cell receptor beta chain. The data originate from a study of blood T cell repertoires in COVID-19. Study at large: Sites in the United States, Italy and Spain provided acute and convalescent COVID-19 samples. T cells, B-cell-depleted T cells, or PBMCs supplied cDNA or gDNA.

In the original processing: Nucleated cell number was recorded as an estimate derived from reference gene primer amplification. Sequenced by immunoSEQ multiplex PCR; TCRdb stores in-frame clones only, minus some. That table is the source of V, J and clone size, and D and trimming were worked out from the DNA. Of roughly 200,000 clones in the sample, 89% are singletons; the top ten hold approximately 6.7%. Trimming took 3 bases from V and 8 from J, leaving 11 bases between them. This CDR3 spans 13 amino acids. The sample was peripheral blood. The TCR originated in a man in his forties with acute or convalescent COVID-19. The chain joins TRBV12-3 or TRBV12-4 to TRBJ1-5, with D possibly matching TRBD1 (5 bases). DNA of the CDR3: TGTGCCAGCAGTTTGCGACTCAGGGAGCCCCAGCATTTT. Amino acids: CASSLRLREPQHF.